The TCR beta chain described here comes from a study of identical twins' blood T cells. The length of the CDR3 is 13 residues. The germline gives CDR1 MNHEY, CDR2 SMNVEV (reference sequence). The V gene end was trimmed by 8 bases and the J gene end by 4 bases; junction bases not matched to a gene: 7. This clonotype appeared many times. TCR cDNA libraries came from RNA via a modified published protocol. TCRdb analysed the 5' RACE reads with MiXCR anew, one entry per CDR3 protein. The sample gives hundreds of thousands of distinct CDR3 sequences, approximately 30% of which show up once; roughly 6.1% is in the top ten.

The specimen sequenced was PBMCs. The gene calls are TRBV27 and TRBJ1-1; 7 bases agree with TRBD1. This receptor was obtained from a woman between 18 and 50 years old in good health. CDR3 amino acids: CASQGGRSTEAFF. The DNA of the CDR3 is TGTGCCAGCCAGGGGGGGAGATCCACTGAAGCTTTCTTT.